The T cell receptor beta chain under discussion was sequenced for a study of T-cell memory formation after mild COVID-19 (dated by TCRdb to the early 2020s). Regarding the research as a whole: TCR sequence clusters from the two donors were largely donor specific. Longitudinal TCRalpha and TCRbeta repertoire sequencing tracked T-cell clones expanding and contracting after mild COVID-19 in a couple of donors. The cohort comprised two young, previously healthy adult volunteers, one female and one male.

Sequencing was carried out with an Illumina NovaSeq 6000. TCRalpha and TCRbeta cDNA libraries were built by 5'RACE with constant-segment primers, adding sample barcodes and unique molecular identifiers. RNA was extracted from every sample with Trizol reagent. Library amplification was performed in two PCR steps, and a second sample barcode and Illumina TruSeq adapters were introduced in the second step. Sequencing of the libraries was done on an Illumina NovaSeq, producing 2 x 150 bp paired-end reads. The authors' pipeline ran thus. Demultiplexing of reads and collapsing into UMI-guided consensus sequences were performed with migec v1.2.7. Using mixcr v2.1.11, UMI consensuses were aligned to TRA and TRB V and J templates and then assembled into clonotypes. A clonotype was counted as expanded or contracted only when both edgeR and NoisET called the clonotype significant, with the noise models trained on biological replicates. For edgeR calls, a false discovery rate-adjusted p below 0.01 and a log2 fold-change threshold of 1 were applied. As an exploratory analysis of dynamics, PCA with hierarchical clustering was applied to max-normalized trajectories of the 1000 most abundant clonotypes. Each responding clone was given a CD4 or CD8 phenotype based on the CD4+ and CD8+ repertoires, which had been sequenced separately. TCRdb ran its own pipeline on the public reads, namely fastp trimming at Q25 and MiXCR clone calling, and kept in-frame beta chains. All rows with the same CDR3 protein become a single entry with the most common DNA and genes. TCRdb, not the original authors, processed these V and J calls. This sample gives roughly 280,000 distinct CDR3 sequences in total; around 15% of them show up just once. Around a fifth of the sample goes to the ten largest clones.

This clonotype was counted a few times. Its specific antigen is unknown. Per-nucleotide qualities are absent, and no much larger clonotype sits a single base away. Ficoll-Paque density gradient centrifugation was the method used to isolate PBMCs. Here is what the overall study found, with its caveats: Clones contracting from day 15 to 85 had balanced CD4/CD8 phenotypes, while a second wave expanding from day 15 to 37 was biased towards CD4+. Some responding clones were found in pre-infection memory, which suggests that pre-existing cross-reactive memory T cells took part in the SARS-CoV-2 response. SARS-CoV-2 specificity of the second-wave clones peaking on day 37 was not confirmed. The study included only two mild cases, and larger cohorts that include severe cases with pre-infection samples were judged to be necessary. Contracting CD4+ clones turned up mainly in the CM and EM memory subsets, whereas EMRA was where CD8+ clones were enriched.

As encoded in the germline V gene (reference sequence), CDR1 is MNHEY while CDR2 is SMNVEV. Trimming costs V 3 bases and J 5 bases, and their ends lie 13 bases apart. Counted from cysteine to phenylalanine, this CDR3 has 14 amino acids. Of the read, only the CDR3 DNA is kept; its 42 bases are in frame from base 1. The chain joins TRBV27 to TRBJ1-1; D gene: possibly TRBD1, on 6 matching bases. This clonotype originated in a man in his late teens or twenties who had mild COVID-19 (a few samples of this study predate the infection). The sample titles of this study are shuffled in the database, so cell type and time point are left out; the donor was told from shared clones. Input material: PBMCs or a T cell subset sorted from them (not recorded which). The sequenced DNA is TGTGCCAGCAGTTTTAGTCTCAGGGGTACTGAAGCTTTCTTT. Its coded protein is CASSFSLRGTEAFF.